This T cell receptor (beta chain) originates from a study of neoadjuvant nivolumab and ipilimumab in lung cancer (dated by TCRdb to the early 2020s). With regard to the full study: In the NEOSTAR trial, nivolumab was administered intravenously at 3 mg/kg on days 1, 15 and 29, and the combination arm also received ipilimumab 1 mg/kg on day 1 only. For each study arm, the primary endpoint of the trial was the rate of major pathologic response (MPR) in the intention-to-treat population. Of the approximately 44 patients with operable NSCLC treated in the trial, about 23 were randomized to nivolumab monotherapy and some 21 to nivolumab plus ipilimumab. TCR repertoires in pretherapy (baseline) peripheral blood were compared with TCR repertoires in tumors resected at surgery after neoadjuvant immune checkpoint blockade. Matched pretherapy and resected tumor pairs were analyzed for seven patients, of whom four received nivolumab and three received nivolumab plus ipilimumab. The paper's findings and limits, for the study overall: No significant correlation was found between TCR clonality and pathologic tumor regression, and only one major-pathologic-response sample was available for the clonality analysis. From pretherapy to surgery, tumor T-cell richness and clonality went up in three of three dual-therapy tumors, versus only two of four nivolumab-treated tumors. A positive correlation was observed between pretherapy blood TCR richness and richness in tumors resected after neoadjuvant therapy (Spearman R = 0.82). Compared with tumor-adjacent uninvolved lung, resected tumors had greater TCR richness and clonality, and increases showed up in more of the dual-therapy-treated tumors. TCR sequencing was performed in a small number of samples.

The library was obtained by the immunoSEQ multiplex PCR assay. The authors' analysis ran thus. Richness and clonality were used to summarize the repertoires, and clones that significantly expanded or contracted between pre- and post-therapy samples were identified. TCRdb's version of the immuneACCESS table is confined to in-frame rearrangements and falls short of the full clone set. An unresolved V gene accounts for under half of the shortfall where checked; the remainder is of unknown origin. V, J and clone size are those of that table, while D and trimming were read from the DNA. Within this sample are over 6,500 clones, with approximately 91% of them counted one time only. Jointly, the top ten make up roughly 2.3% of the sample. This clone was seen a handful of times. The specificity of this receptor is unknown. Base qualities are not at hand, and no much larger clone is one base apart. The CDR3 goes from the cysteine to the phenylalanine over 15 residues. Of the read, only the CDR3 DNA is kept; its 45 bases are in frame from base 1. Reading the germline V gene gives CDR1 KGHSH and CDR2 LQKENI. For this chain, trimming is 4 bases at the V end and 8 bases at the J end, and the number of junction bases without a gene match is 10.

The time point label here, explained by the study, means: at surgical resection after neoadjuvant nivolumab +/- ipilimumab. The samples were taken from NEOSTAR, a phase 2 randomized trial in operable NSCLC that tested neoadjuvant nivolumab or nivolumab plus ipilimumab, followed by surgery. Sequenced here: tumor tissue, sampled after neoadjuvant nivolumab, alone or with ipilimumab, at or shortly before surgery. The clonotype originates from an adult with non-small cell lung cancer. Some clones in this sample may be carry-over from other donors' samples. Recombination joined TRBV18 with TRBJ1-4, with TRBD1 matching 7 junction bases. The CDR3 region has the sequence CASSRQQGLGEKLFF. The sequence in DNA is TGTGCCAGCTCACGCCAACAGGGGTTGGGGGAAAAACTGTTTTTT. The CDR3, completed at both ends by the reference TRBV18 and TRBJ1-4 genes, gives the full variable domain NAGVMQNPRHLVRRRGQEARLRCSPMKGHSHVYWYRQLPEEGLKFMVYLQKENIIDESGMPKERFSAEFPKEGPSILRIQQVVRGDSAAYFCASSRQQGLGEKLFFGSGTQLSVL.